This TCR beta chain was obtained from a study of human T cells and chemical hapten exposure. Study as a whole: Upper inner arm skin measuring approximately 2 cm by approximately 2 cm received 2% DPC for sensitization. All through the roughly 24-week study, the scalp of each patient received diphenylcyclopropenone doses weekly.

V was clipped by 4 bases and J by 2 bases; unmatched bases: 4. Germline V gene lookup returns CDR1 SQVTM and CDR2 ANQGSEA. The CDR3 is made up of 13 amino acids. This clonotype appeared a few times. TCRdb re-called the RACE reads with MiXCR, one entry per CDR3 protein. The sample yields 210,000 or so distinct CDR3 sequences, around 25% seen once. Time point described: patch test 3, about 24 weeks after DPC sensitization. As to treatment: therapeutic diphenylcyclopropenone sensitization with weekly scalp DPC. Blood draws came before every patch-test application. People who gave samples had alopecia, were 18 to 70 years old, and were suitable for DPC.

The chain carries TRBV29-1 and TRBJ2-5, with TRBD1 matching 7 bases. The sequences come from whole blood, collected in connection with sensitization to the hapten diphenylcyclopropenone (DPC). The TCR was taken from a woman aged 40 to 55 with alopecia areata. Some clones in this sample may be carry-over from other donors' samples. The CDR3 protein is CSVAGQEQETQYF. CDR3 coding DNA: TGCAGCGTTGCTGGACAGGAGCAAGAGACCCAGTACTTC.